Below, one T cell receptor beta chain is given with its context. V gave up 1 base and J gave up 6 bases, with 7 bases separating them. Per the germline V gene, CDR1 is LNHNV and CDR2 is YYDKDF (reference sequence). The CDR3 contains 13 residues. These data originate in a study of blood T cell repertoires in COVID-19. At the level of the study: The United States, Italy and Spain supplied acute and convalescent COVID-19 samples.

Original data processing: Reference gene primer amplification gave nucleated cell count estimates. Generated by immunoSEQ multiplex PCR, the TCRdb table keeps only in-frame clones and is missing some. V, J and clone size reflect that table, while D and trimming were determined from the DNA. The table records roughly 500,000 clones, around nine tenths of them present only once. The study drew participants aged about 18 to 89 years from some 23 US areas. Cohorts were determined from participant-reported clinical history. This TCR derives from a woman aged 55-70 years who had recovered from COVID-19. The sequenced sample consisted of PBMCs or T cells enriched from blood (not recorded which). This chain links TRBV15 with TRBJ1-5; D gene unclear. CDR3 residues: CATSRGGGQPQHF. As DNA, the CDR3 is TGTGCCACCAGCAGAGGGGGAGGTCAGCCCCAGCATTTT.